Listed below are T cell receptor beta chains from one sample, sequenced in a study of cytomegalovirus exposure and HLA in healthy donors. Using immunoSEQ multiplex PCR, the repertoire was profiled, and TCRdb retains in-frame clones only, with some absent. The sample holds roughly 130,000 clones; 80% are singletons and the top ten take 1%. The specimen was PBMCs. The receptor source for this set is a man aged 35 to 55 in good health and CMV-seronegative. Both conserved end residues are part of each CDR3. Fields, in order: D gene, clone size, J gene, V gene, CDR3 protein. The D gene is left open where the match is weak. The size field is filled for only some rows; it gives once, few, many or a size class.

. | . | TRBJ1-2 | TRBV7-2 | CASSFRRGNNYGYTF
. | few | TRBJ2-1 | TRBV6-6 | CASSTGIVGNEQFF
TRBD2 | . | TRBJ2-1 | TRBV25-1 | CASGRAGTPDEQFF
. | . | TRBJ1-1 | TRBV6-5 | CASSYNTFPVRGEAFF
. | . | TRBJ2-5 | TRBV4-1 | CASSQGSQLGETQYF
. | . | TRBJ1-2 | TRBV28 | CASSWARDTLYGYTF
TRBD1 | once | TRBJ1-5 | TRBV30 | CAWNRGDQPQHF
. | . | TRBJ2-7 | TRBV30 | CAWARTSYEQYF
TRBD2 | . | TRBJ2-3 | TRBV5-4 | CASSTQRPGTSGRTDTQYF
. | . | TRBJ1-5 | TRBV10-2 | CASSEGQGTPQHF
. | . | TRBJ2-1 | TRBV19 | CASSARQAPFGLTDYNEQFF
. | . | TRBJ2-7 | TRBV7-2 | CASSLVSPSYEQYF
TRBD1 | . | TRBJ1-1 | TRBV28 | CASSSGTGATEAFF
. | . | TRBJ2-5 | TRBV5-1 | CASSRNLYQETQYF
TRBD2 | . | TRBJ2-5 | TRBV5-6 | CASSLGLAGQETQYF
. | few | TRBJ1-5 | TRBV6-1 | CASSAPGDGQPQHF
. | . | TRBJ1-1 | TRBV2 | CASRLQENTEAFF
. | . | TRBJ1-1 | TRBV6-1 | CASTDQGPYTEAFF
TRBD1 | . | TRBJ1-2 | TRBV6-1 | CASSEPWTGLGYTF
. | . | TRBJ2-2 | TRBV2 | CASSWHAAGELFF
. | . | TRBJ2-7 | TRBV9 | CASSVGLVAGYEQYF
. | . | TRBJ1-1 | TRBV2 | CASSDSRGSEAFF
TRBD1 | few | TRBJ2-7 | TRBV19 | CASSGPGQGSYEQYF
. | few | TRBJ2-1 | TRBV7-2 | CASSRGGSYNEQFF
TRBD1 | . | TRBJ1-6 | TRBV11-2 | CASSLGTGEESPLHF
TRBD1 | . | TRBJ1-4 | TRBV19 | CASSNPGGDEKLFF
TRBD1 | . | TRBJ2-7 | TRBV2 | CASSEGPTGQGYEQYF
TRBD1 | . | TRBJ2-7 | TRBV2 | CATADRVNEQYF
. | once | TRBJ2-7 | TRBV2 | CASRKDTYTYEQYF
TRBD2 | . | TRBJ2-7 | TRBV27 | CASSLTSGDFYEQYF
. | . | TRBJ1-2 | TRBV28 | CASRPWEAEYGYTF
TRBD2 | . | TRBJ2-3 | TRBV28 | CASTTSGTGTDTQYF
. | few | TRBJ1-1 | TRBV5-4 | CASSDSLNTEAFF
. | . | TRBJ2-3 | TRBV9 | CASSVVERLNTDTQYF
TRBD2 | . | TRBJ2-1 | TRBV15 | CATSGYGLADEQFF
TRBD1 | . | . | TRBV5-1 | CASSLGTGLTYEQYF
. | . | TRBJ2-5 | TRBV12-5 | CASGSGGSETQYF
. | few | TRBJ2-5 | TRBV29-1 | CSVVPRGKETQYF
. | once | TRBJ1-2 | TRBV6-1 | CASRLGQGANYGYTF
. | . | TRBJ1-1 | TRBV28 | CASSSSRATEAFF
TRBD1 | few | TRBJ1-6 | TRBV5-4 | CASSRTGQINSPLHF
. | . | TRBJ1-1 | TRBV27 | CASSRSLAGAGDTEAFF
. | once | TRBJ1-1 | TRBV10-3 | CATSGATNTEAFF
TRBD1 | . | TRBJ2-7 | TRBV5-4 | CASSLWTGGRDEQYF
TRBD1 | . | TRBJ1-4 | TRBV19 | CASSMRGGTEKLFF
TRBD2 | . | TRBJ2-5 | TRBV5-4 | CASSLVGSGGFQETQYF
TRBD1 | . | TRBJ1-4 | TRBV6-1 | CASSTRTGSNEKLFF
TRBD1 | . | TRBJ2-7 | TRBV25-1 | CASSESGTGTYEQYF
. | . | TRBJ1-5 | TRBV2 | CASSGGPEGGPQHF
TRBD1 | . | TRBJ1-2 | TRBV27 | CASSRDRGAANYGYTF
. | . | TRBJ2-3 | TRBV19 | CASSTQAPRTDTQYF
. | . | TRBJ1-2 | TRBV6-5 | CASSLAGNYGYTF
. | few | TRBJ1-1 | TRBV6-1 | CASNLGLGQNEAFF
TRBD2 | . | TRBJ2-1 | TRBV28 | CASTPPGGRAEQFF